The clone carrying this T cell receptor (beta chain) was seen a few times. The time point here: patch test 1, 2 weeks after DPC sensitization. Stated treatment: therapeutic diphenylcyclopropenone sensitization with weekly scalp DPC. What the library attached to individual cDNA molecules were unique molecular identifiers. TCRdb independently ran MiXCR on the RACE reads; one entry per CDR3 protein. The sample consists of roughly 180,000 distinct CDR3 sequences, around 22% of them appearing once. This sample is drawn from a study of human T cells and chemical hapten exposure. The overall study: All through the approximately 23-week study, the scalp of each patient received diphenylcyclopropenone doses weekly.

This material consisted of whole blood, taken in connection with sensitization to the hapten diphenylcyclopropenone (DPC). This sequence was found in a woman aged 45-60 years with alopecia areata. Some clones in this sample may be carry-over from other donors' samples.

CDR3 in amino acids: CASSGDWSYEQYF. The CDR3 coding sequence is TGTGCCAGCAGCGGGGACTGGTCCTACGAGCAGTACTTC. The chain joins TRBV3-1 to TRBJ2-7, with a tentative D call TRBD2 (6 bases). V was clipped by 5 bases and J by 1 base, with 9 bases between them. This CDR3 is 13 amino acids long. Germline V gene lookup returns CDR1 LGHDT and CDR2 YNNKEL (reference sequence).